The next 2 T cell receptor beta chains were all read from a single sample in a study of blood T cell repertoires in COVID-19. Assay: immunoSEQ multiplex PCR; the TCRdb copy retains only in-frame clones and omits some. The table lists 200,000 to 250,000 clones, about 90% of them singletons. Material: PBMCs or T cells enriched from blood (not recorded which). The receptors shown here come from a woman aged 50 to 60 in a cohort exposed to, infected with or recovered from COVID-19 (not recorded which).

As regards this clone: The junction departs from the called germline gene at one end, perhaps through a read error. The V gene is TRBV7-7, the J gene TRBJ2-1; weak D call: TRBD2 (5 bases). CDR1 is SSHAT and CDR2 is FNYEAQ in the germline V gene (reference sequence). This CDR3 comprises 13 residues. This chain's CDR3 is CASSPGLNNEQFF. The CDR3 DNA reads TGTGCTAGCAGCCCCGGACTGAACAATGAGCAGTTCTTC.

The chain couples TRBV7-3 to TRBJ2-2, with 7 bases matching TRBD2. The CDR3 totals 16 residues. Germline assignment: CDR1 SGHTA and CDR2 FQGTGA. V lost 2 bases to trimming and J lost 5 bases; unmatched junction nucleotides: 8. The chain's CDR3 is CASSLGSGEATGELFF. CDR3 DNA sequence: TGTGCCAGCAGCTTAGGGAGCGGGGAGGCAACCGGGGAGCTGTTTTTT.